A selection of T cell receptor beta chains follows, all from one sample in a study of T-cell reconstitution after alpha-beta-depleted transplantation in children. In TCRdb, the PCR reads were re-called with MiXCR into one record per CDR3 protein. Of 400,000 to 500,000 distinct CDR3 sequences listed, approximately 10% are singletons. Sequenced here: PBMCs from the stem cell graft donor, sampled from the stem cell graft. These receptors came from a human donor who donated a stem cell graft to a child with acute myeloid leukemia. The conserved cysteine and the conserved F or W are not part of the CDR3 here. Each record gives: J gene, V gene, CDR3 protein.

j_gene: TRBJ1-5
v_gene: TRBV5-5
CDR3aa: ASSPWTGNQPQH

j_gene: TRBJ2-7
v_gene: TRBV9
CDR3aa: ASSVAAGASEQY

j_gene: TRBJ1-1
v_gene: TRBV10-3
CDR3aa: AISGGTGRGTEAF

j_gene: TRBJ2-3
v_gene: TRBV10-2
CDR3aa: ASRNGLSSTDTQY

j_gene: TRBJ2-4
v_gene: TRBV6-1
CDR3aa: ASSEDAGILNIQY

j_gene: TRBJ2-5
v_gene: TRBV2
CDR3aa: ASSLQGSEETQY

j_gene: TRBJ2-4
v_gene: TRBV12-3/TRBV12-4
CDR3aa: ASSLRTSGRTVQNIQY

j_gene: TRBJ2-5
v_gene: TRBV12-3/TRBV12-4
CDR3aa: ATSHGQGEETQY

j_gene: TRBJ2-3
v_gene: TRBV29-1
CDR3aa: SGGLAELRNTQY

j_gene: TRBJ2-5
v_gene: TRBV6-1
CDR3aa: ASRGTSAPRGETQY

j_gene: TRBJ1-2
v_gene: TRBV5-1
CDR3aa: ASSLVQGGDGYT

j_gene: TRBJ1-4
v_gene: TRBV20-1
CDR3aa: SAPGQYNEKLF

j_gene: TRBJ2-5
v_gene: TRBV6-2/TRBV6-3
CDR3aa: ASANRVYQETQY

j_gene: TRBJ2-7
v_gene: TRBV29-1
CDR3aa: SVAIAPEQY

j_gene: TRBJ1-5
v_gene: TRBV27
CDR3aa: ASSLSTGGGQPQH

j_gene: TRBJ2-5
v_gene: TRBV5-1
CDR3aa: ASRSSGGQETQY

j_gene: TRBJ1-5
v_gene: TRBV2
CDR3aa: ASCARGGSNQPQH

j_gene: TRBJ2-1
v_gene: TRBV9
CDR3aa: ASSVVGTTRNEQF

j_gene: TRBJ2-2
v_gene: TRBV10-3
CDR3aa: AISDGGPGELF

j_gene: TRBJ2-7
v_gene: TRBV6-2/TRBV6-3
CDR3aa: ASGGLAGNHEQY

j_gene: TRBJ2-3
v_gene: TRBV5-1
CDR3aa: ASSLFSGGTDTQY

j_gene: TRBJ2-3
v_gene: TRBV10-3
CDR3aa: AISATSGTDTQY

j_gene: TRBJ1-6
v_gene: TRBV6-5
CDR3aa: ASSYGQSYNSPLH

j_gene: TRBJ2-1
v_gene: TRBV20-1
CDR3aa: SAHSLAANYNEQF

j_gene: TRBJ2-1
v_gene: TRBV27
CDR3aa: ASSLGRGSYNEQF

j_gene: TRBJ1-4
v_gene: TRBV3-1
CDR3aa: ASAQGGNEKLF

j_gene: TRBJ2-3
v_gene: TRBV10-3
CDR3aa: AISNRGDTQY

j_gene: TRBJ2-5
v_gene: TRBV7-2
CDR3aa: ASSLSSWQETQY

j_gene: TRBJ2-1
v_gene: TRBV11-2
CDR3aa: ASSLVVQGPCNEQF

j_gene: TRBJ2-1
v_gene: TRBV29-1
CDR3aa: SGSGGTNEQF

j_gene: TRBJ1-5
v_gene: TRBV12-3/TRBV12-4
CDR3aa: ASSLQNWPEGNQPQH

j_gene: TRBJ2-5
v_gene: TRBV20-1
CDR3aa: SGFATQETQY

j_gene: TRBJ2-3
v_gene: TRBV20-1
CDR3aa: SATPAADTDTQY

j_gene: TRBJ1-4
v_gene: TRBV6-1
CDR3aa: ASRRGVGNEKLF

j_gene: TRBJ2-5
v_gene: TRBV3-1
CDR3aa: ASSQGETLQETQY

j_gene: TRBJ2-1
v_gene: TRBV14
CDR3aa: ASSRKGTSVNEQF

j_gene: TRBJ2-5
v_gene: TRBV29-1
CDR3aa: SVEPSTGPGLPENLIWETQY

j_gene: TRBJ1-1
v_gene: TRBV5-1
CDR3aa: ASSAGLANTEAF

j_gene: TRBJ2-7
v_gene: TRBV19
CDR3aa: ASSIQGQGPNEQY

j_gene: TRBJ2-5
v_gene: TRBV6-1
CDR3aa: ASSAYLAGGPETQY

j_gene: TRBJ2-1
v_gene: TRBV12-3/TRBV12-4
CDR3aa: ASSSGTSYNEQF

j_gene: TRBJ1-6
v_gene: TRBV6-5
CDR3aa: ASSYSGLNSPLH

j_gene: TRBJ1-4
v_gene: TRBV11-2
CDR3aa: ASSSDRDEKLF

j_gene: TRBJ2-1
v_gene: TRBV11-2
CDR3aa: ASSATGGADNEQF

j_gene: TRBJ2-4
v_gene: TRBV5-1
CDR3aa: ASSVQGDKNIQY

j_gene: TRBJ2-3
v_gene: TRBV20-1
CDR3aa: SAVSGSATDTQY

j_gene: TRBJ2-3
v_gene: TRBV7-8
CDR3aa: ASSFTLAEYVTDTQY

j_gene: TRBJ2-5
v_gene: TRBV20-1
CDR3aa: SARLAGGETQY

j_gene: TRBJ2-4
v_gene: TRBV6-2/TRBV6-3
CDR3aa: ASSPGQLAKNIQY

j_gene: TRBJ2-2
v_gene: TRBV20-1
CDR3aa: SARDYETGLTGELF

j_gene: TRBJ1-1
v_gene: TRBV10-3
CDR3aa: AISESMTEAF

j_gene: TRBJ1-3
v_gene: TRBV10-3
CDR3aa: AISEKTAAGNTIY

j_gene: TRBJ1-2
v_gene: TRBV5-1
CDR3aa: ASSHPTGQRYGYT

j_gene: TRBJ1-2
v_gene: TRBV6-1
CDR3aa: ASSVNRDHGYT

j_gene: TRBJ2-3
v_gene: TRBV4-2
CDR3aa: ASSQGLAGRRTDTQY

j_gene: TRBJ1-4
v_gene: TRBV5-6
CDR3aa: ASSENRANEKLF

j_gene: TRBJ2-7
v_gene: TRBV7-2
CDR3aa: ASSFSNRDFEQY

j_gene: TRBJ2-2
v_gene: TRBV29-1
CDR3aa: SVVAGGTGELF

j_gene: TRBJ2-5
v_gene: TRBV11-2
CDR3aa: ASSRPDRGRETQY

j_gene: TRBJ1-1
v_gene: TRBV7-2
CDR3aa: ASSAGTGFAAF